A single sample gave rise to the 5 T cell receptor beta chains below, sequenced in a study of shared clonotypes between healthy human individuals. The data were produced by immunoSEQ multiplex PCR, yet TCRdb's version contains in-frame clones alone and is incomplete. The table has 1.4 million to 1.5 million clones, roughly 97% seen once. The source material was naive CD4+ T cells sorted from blood. Documented subset: CD45RA+ positively selected. These receptors came from a man aged 25-45 years in good health.

V usage is TRBV5-1 and J usage is TRBJ2-3, with a weak D call TRBD2 (5 bases). The CDR3 extends over 16 amino acids. V lost 4 bases and J lost 5, with 20 bases in between. Germline assignment: CDR1 SGHRS and CDR2 YFSETQ. The CDR3, as DNA: TGCGCCAGCAGCCCCTTCAGCGGACCGACGGGAGATACGCAGTATTTT. Translation: CASSPFSGPTGDTQYF.

This clone was picked up one time. The CDR3 protein is CASSLKVAGGAGDTQYF. The CDR3 coding sequence is TGTGCCAGCAGCTTGAAGGTAGCGGGAGGTGCAGGAGATACGCAGTATTTT. The chain links TRBV5-4 to TRBJ2-3; 10 bases are a match to TRBD2. The CDR3 spans 17 residues. Germline CDR1 and CDR2: SGHNT and YYREEE (reference sequence). Trimming took 1 base from V and 5 from J; bases not matched to a gene: 10.

V usage is TRBV29-1 and J usage is TRBJ2-3, with a possible D match to TRBD2 (6 bases). The CDR3 has 13 residues. V lost 5 bases and J 3 bases, leaving 12 bases between the germline ends. Germline loops: CDR1 SQVTM, CDR2 ANQGSEA. CDR3 protein: CSVRGSRTDTQYF. The CDR3 DNA follows: TGCAGCGTTCGGGGGAGTCGTACAGATACGCAGTATTTT.

This sequence joins TRBV7-8 and TRBJ2-7, with D unresolved. The CDR3 is made up of 17 amino acids. Trimming removed 5 bases from V and 3 bases from J, with 23 bases in between. Germline V gene lookup returns CDR1 SGHVS and CDR2 FQNEAQ. For the CDR3, the DNA is TGTGCCAGCAGCCTGTCGAGCTCACAACTCTTAAACTACGAGCAGTACTTC. It codes for CASSLSSSQLLNYEQYF. Looking up the rest from reference TRBV7-8 and TRBJ2-7 gives the full variable domain: GAGVSQSPRYKVAKRGQDVALRCDPISGHVSLFWYQQALGQGPEFLTYFQNEAQLDKSGLPSDRFFAERPEGSVSTLKIQRTQQEDSAVYLCASSLSSSQLLNYEQYFGPGTRLTVT.

This rearrangement joins TRBV5-8 to TRBJ2-2, with D perhaps TRBD1 or TRBD2 (5 bases each). The germline V and J ends were trimmed by 4 bases and 4 bases, with 14 bases remaining between them. Germline V gives CDR1 SGHTS, CDR2 YDEGEE. The CDR3 totals 15 residues. The CDR3 region is CASSRTGTATGELFF. In DNA, the CDR3 is TGTGCCAGCAGCCGGACCGGGACCGCCACCGGGGAGCTGTTTTTT.